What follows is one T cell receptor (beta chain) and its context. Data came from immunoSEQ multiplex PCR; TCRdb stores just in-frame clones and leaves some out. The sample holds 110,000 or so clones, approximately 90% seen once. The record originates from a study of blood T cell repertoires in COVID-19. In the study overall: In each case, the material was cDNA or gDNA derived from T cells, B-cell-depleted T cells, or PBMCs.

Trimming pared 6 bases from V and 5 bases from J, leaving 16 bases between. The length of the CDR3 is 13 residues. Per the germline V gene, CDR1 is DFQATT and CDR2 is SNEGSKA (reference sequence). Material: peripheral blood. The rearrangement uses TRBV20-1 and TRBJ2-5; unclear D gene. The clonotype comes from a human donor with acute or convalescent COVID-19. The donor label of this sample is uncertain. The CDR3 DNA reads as TGCAGTGCAAGTAGCTCCGCTCGGGAGACCCAGTACTTC. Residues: CSASSSARETQYF.